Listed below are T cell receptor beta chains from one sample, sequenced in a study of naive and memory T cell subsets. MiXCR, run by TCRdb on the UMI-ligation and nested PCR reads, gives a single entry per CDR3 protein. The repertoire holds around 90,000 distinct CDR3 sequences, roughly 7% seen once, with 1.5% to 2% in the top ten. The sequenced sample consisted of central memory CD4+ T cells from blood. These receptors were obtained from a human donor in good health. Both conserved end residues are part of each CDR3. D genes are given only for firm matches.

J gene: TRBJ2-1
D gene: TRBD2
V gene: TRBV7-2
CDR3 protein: CASSQIWTSGNNEQFF

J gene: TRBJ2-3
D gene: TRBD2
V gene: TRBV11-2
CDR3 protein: CASSPGGAGGYTDTQYF

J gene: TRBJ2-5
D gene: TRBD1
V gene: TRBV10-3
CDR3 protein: CAISAVDRGSETQYF

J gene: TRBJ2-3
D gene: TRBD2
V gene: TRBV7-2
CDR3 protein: CASSLAQGGGLTDTQYF

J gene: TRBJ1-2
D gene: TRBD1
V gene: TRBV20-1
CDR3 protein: CSAPGQGHVDYTF

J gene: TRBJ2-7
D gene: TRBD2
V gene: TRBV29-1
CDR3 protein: CSVLGGGLRQYF

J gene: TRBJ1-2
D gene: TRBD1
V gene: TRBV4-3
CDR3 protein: CASSQGRQGATPGYTF

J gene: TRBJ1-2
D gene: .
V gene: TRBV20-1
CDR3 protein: CSAPDGGFYGYTF

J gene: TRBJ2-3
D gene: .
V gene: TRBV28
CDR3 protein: CASSWASEDTQYF

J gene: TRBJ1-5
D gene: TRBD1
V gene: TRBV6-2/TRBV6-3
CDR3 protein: CASTQQGTQPQHF

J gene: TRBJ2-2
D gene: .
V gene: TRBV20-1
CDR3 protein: CSARRPLATGELFF

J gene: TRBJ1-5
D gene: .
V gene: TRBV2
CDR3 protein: CASNPGRASLSNQPQHF

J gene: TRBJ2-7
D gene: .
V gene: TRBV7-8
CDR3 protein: CASSLSSGDAPSF

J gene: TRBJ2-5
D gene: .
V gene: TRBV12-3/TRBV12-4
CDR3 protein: CASSFGRGETQYF

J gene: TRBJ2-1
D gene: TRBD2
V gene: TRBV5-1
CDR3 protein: CASSLAGTSGISPRVGEQFF

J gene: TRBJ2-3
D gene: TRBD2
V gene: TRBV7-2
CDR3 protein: CASSLSGTRRGVSDTQYF

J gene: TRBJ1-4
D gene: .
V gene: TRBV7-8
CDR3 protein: CASSIKPRVVVSTNEKLFF

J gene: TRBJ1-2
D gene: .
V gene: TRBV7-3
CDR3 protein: CASSLADGYGYTF

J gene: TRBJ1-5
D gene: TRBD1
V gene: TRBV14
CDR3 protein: CASSLQGGQPQHF

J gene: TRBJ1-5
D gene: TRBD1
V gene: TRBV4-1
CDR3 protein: CASSQERTGAQHF

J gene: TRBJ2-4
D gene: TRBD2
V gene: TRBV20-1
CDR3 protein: CSARGAGGKGGNIQYF

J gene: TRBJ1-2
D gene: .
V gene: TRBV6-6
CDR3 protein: CASRNRGAVFSGYTF

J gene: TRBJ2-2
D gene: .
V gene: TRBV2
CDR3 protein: CASSPNTGELFF

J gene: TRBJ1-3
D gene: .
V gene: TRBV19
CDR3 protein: CASSTAGSPGNTIYF

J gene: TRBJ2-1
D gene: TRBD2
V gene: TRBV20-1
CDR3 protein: CSARGLSGRALQGEQFF

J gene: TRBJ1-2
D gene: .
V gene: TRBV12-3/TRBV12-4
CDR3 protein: CASSFPPQNYGYTF

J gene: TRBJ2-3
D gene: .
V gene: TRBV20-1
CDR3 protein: CSARAGGAVSRPYF

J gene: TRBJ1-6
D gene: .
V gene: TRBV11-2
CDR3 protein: CASSLGPYYNSPLHF

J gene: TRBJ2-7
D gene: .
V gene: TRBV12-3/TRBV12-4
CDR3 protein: CASSLGGPNYEQYF

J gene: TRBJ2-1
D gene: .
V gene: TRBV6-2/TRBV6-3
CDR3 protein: CASRKVGQSNEQFF

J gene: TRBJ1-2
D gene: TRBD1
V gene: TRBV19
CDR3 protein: CASSIVGQNNYGYTF

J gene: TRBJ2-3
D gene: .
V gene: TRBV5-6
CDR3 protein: CASSLSGWGTDTQYF

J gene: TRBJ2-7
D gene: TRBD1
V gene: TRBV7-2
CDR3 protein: CASSDGQGPYEQYF

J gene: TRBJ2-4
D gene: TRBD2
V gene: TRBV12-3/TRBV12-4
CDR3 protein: CASSLAGKNIQYF

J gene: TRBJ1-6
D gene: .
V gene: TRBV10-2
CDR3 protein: CASRRDINSPLHF

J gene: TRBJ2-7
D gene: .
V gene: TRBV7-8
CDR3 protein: CASSRRSSPDEQYF

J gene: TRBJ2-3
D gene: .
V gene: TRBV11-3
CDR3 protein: CASSLGRLAHTDTQYF

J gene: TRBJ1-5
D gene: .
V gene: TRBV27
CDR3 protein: CASSLRGFPSNQPQHF